These 13 T cell receptor beta chains were all obtained from the same sample, sequenced in a study of OX40 agonist ivuxolimab in advanced cancers. Clones were sequenced by immunoSEQ multiplex PCR, and TCRdb holds only the in-frame ones, with some missing. The sample shows 40,000 to 45,000 clones, less than 90% of them seen only once. The sample was CD4+ or CD8+ T cells sorted from blood, taken in a trial of the OX40 agonist ivuxolimab. The source is an adult with an advanced solid tumor such as melanoma, head and neck, liver or kidney cancer.

The V gene is TRBV15, the J gene TRBJ2-7; D remains unclear. The V and J ends lost 0 bases and 0 bases respectively, with 18 bases between them. The CDR3 loop spans 18 amino acids. Germline V lookup: CDR1 LNHNV, CDR2 YYDKDF (reference sequence). The CDR3 here is CATSRDLDGPQSSYEQYF. CDR3 nucleotide sequence: TGTGCCACCAGCAGAGATCTTGACGGGCCCCAGAGCTCCTACGAGCAGTACTTC.

The chain is built from TRBV29-1 and TRBJ2-7; D is unresolved. The CDR3 is 13 amino acids. Germline CDR1 SQVTM, CDR2 ANQGSEA. V was clipped by 1 base and J by 6 bases, with 13 bases between them. CDR3 coding DNA: TGCAGCGTTGAAGTCTCAGCCTCGTCCGAGCAGTACTTC. Its translation is CSVEVSASSEQYF.

The rearrangement joins TRBV6-5 to TRBJ2-1; 9 bases are shared with TRBD2. The CDR3 is made up of 14 amino acids. The V gene end was trimmed by 8 bases and the J gene end by 5 bases; junction bases not matched to a gene: 7. Germline assignment: CDR1 MNHEY and CDR2 SVGAGI. CDR3 amino acids: CASSISGRNNEQFF. CDR3 DNA: TGTGCCAGCTCTATTAGCGGGAGAAACAATGAGCAGTTCTTC.

This chain links TRBV2 with TRBJ1-4, with 9 bases matching TRBD1. Germline V CDR1 and CDR2: SNHLY, FYNNEI. This CDR3 has 14 amino acids. Trimming took 7 bases from V and 8 from J; bases not matched to a gene: 8. The CDR3 DNA is TGTGCCAGCATCCCGGACAGGGGCGGAGAAAAACTGTTTTTT. It specifies CASIPDRGGEKLFF.

The V gene is TRBV19, the J gene TRBJ2-5; D possibly uses TRBD1 or TRBD2 (5 bases each). Germline CDR1 and CDR2: LNHDA and SQIVND (reference sequence). The V and J ends lost 9 bases and 5 bases respectively, with 16 bases between them. This CDR3 is built from 13 residues. CDR3 nucleotides: TGTGCCAGCATGGGGGTGCCGTGGGAGACCCAGTACTTC. Amino acids: CASMGVPWETQYF. Drawing the rest from reference TRBV19 and TRBJ2-5, the complete variable domain is DGGITQSPKYLFRKEGQNVTLSCEQNLNHDAMYWYRQDPGQGLRLIYYSQIVNDFQKGDIAEGYSVSREKKESFPLTVTSAQKNPTAFYLCASMGVPWETQYFGPGTRLLVL.

The V gene is TRBV19, the J gene TRBJ2-2, with TRBD2 matching over 14 bases. V lost 6 bases, J lost 6 bases, and 6 bases stayed unmatched. CDR3 length equals 16 residues. Germline lookup yields CDR1 LNHDA and CDR2 SQIVND (reference sequence). CDR3 sequence: CASRLGLAGGAGELFF. As DNA, the CDR3 is TGTGCCAGTAGACTCGGACTAGCGGGAGGTGCCGGGGAGCTGTTTTTT.

This chain links TRBV7-2 with TRBJ2-7; 8 nucleotides line up with TRBD1. V dropped 5 bases and J dropped 2; count of bases not matched to a gene: 5. This CDR3 is 14 amino acids long. The germline gives CDR1 SGHTA, CDR2 FQGNSA. CDR3 sequence: CASSPRTGTYEQYF. The DNA of the CDR3 is TGTGCCAGCAGCCCGCGGACAGGGACCTACGAGCAGTACTTC.

The chain joins TRBV6-5 to TRBJ2-3; the D gene could be TRBD1 or TRBD2 (5 bases each). The CDR3 is made up of 14 amino acids. Germline V gene data show CDR1 as MNHEY and CDR2 as SVGAGI. Trimming left V 2 bases short and J 0 bases short, with 6 bases between. The CDR3 here is CASSYGGSTDTQYF. The CDR3 nucleotides are TGTGCCAGCAGTTACGGGGGAAGCACAGATACGCAGTATTTT.

This chain connects TRBV6-6 to TRBJ1-5; the D gene is possibly TRBD1 (5 bases). CDR1 MNHNY and CDR2 SVGAGI come from the germline V gene (reference sequence). V shed 1 base and J shed 4 bases, with 14 bases lying between them. The CDR3 consists of 16 residues. The CDR3 nucleotides are TGTGCCAGCAGTTACTTGACAGCCAGTTCAAATCAGCCCCAGCATTTT. This translates into CASSYLTASSNQPQHF.

V is TRBV7-8 and J is TRBJ2-5; D unclear. Germline CDR1 is SGHVS and CDR2 is FQNEAQ. V dropped 3 bases and J dropped 1 base, with 15 bases sitting between them. CDR3 length: 16 residues. CDR3 bases: TGTGCCAGCAGCTTGACCTCCCTGAGTTCCCAAGAGACCCAGTACTTC. Encoded protein: CASSLTSLSSQETQYF.

The rearrangement joins TRBV6-1 to TRBJ2-3, with a tentative D call TRBD1 (6 bases). Trimming left V 7 bases short and J 4 bases short, with 12 bases between. Germline values: CDR1 MNHNS, CDR2 SASEGT. The CDR3 covers 13 residues. The CDR3 loop is CASITGTSDTQYF. CDR3 coding DNA: TGTGCCAGCATAACAGGGACATCAGATACGCAGTATTTT.

The V and J genes are TRBV19 and TRBJ2-1, with 7 positions matching TRBD1. Losses at the gene ends were 5 bases for V and 14 bases for J; bases not matched to a gene: 12. The CDR3 has 13 amino acids. The germline V gene encodes CDR1 LNHDA and CDR2 SQIVND (reference sequence). Here the CDR3 DNA reads TGTGCCAGTAGTCTACAGGGGTCCTGGCATAAGTTCTTC. Amino acids: CASSLQGSWHKFF. Full variable domain (rest looked up from reference TRBV19 and TRBJ2-1): DGGITQSPKYLFRKEGQNVTLSCEQNLNHDAMYWYRQDPGQGLRLIYYSQIVNDFQKGDIAEGYSVSREKKESFPLTVTSAQKNPTAFYLCASSLQGSWHKFFGPGTRLTVL.

The chain is built from TRBV12-5 and TRBJ2-7; 8 bases line up with TRBD2. With V trimmed by 7 bases and J by 2 bases, 10 bases remained unmatched. CDR3 length: 15 amino acids. Germline V gene sequence: CDR1 LGHNT, CDR2 FRNRAP. Written as DNA, the CDR3 is TGTGCTAGTGCCCCGGGAGGGAAGTATCCCTACGAGCAGTACTTC. Protein: CASAPGGKYPYEQYF.